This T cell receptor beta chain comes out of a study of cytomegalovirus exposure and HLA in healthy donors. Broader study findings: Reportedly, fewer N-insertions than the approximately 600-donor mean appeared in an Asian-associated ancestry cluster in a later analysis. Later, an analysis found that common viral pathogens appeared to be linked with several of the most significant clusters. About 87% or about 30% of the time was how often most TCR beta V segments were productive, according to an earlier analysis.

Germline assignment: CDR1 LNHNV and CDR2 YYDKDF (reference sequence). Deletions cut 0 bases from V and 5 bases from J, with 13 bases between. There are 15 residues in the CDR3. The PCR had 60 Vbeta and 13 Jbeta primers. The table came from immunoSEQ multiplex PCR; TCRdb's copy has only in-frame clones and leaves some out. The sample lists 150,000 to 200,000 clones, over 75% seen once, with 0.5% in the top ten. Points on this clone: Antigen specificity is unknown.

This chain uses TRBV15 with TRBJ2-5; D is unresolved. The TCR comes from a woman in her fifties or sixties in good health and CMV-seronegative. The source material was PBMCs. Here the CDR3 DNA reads TGTGCCACCAGCAGAGATACGGCAGGTCGGGAGACCCAGTACTTC. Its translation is CATSRDTAGRETQYF.